Following are 6 T cell receptor beta chains from one sample sequenced in a study of blood T cells in healthy people across ages. Primers used in a second PCR of about 6 to 12 cycles were a sample-barcoded 5' primer and a J-beta primer mix. TCRdb reprocessed the 5' RACE reads with MiXCR, giving one entry per CDR3 protein. Here the sample spans more than 700,000 distinct CDR3 sequences, about 48% being singletons. The sequenced material came from blood. The receptors originated from a man older than 75 in good health.

This clonotype was seen more than once but under ten times. V and J are TRBV7-2 and TRBJ2-7, with 7 bases that match TRBD2. The V gene's germline CDR1 is SGHTA and CDR2 FQGNSA. The CDR3 is 15 amino acids. V shed 3 bases and J 0 bases; nucleotides not matched to a gene: 5. The CDR3 DNA follows: TGTGCCAGCAGCTTTATGCTAGCGGTCTCCTACGAGCAGTACTTC. Protein: CASSFMLAVSYEQYF.

The rearrangement joins TRBV6-5 to TRBJ2-3, with 7 bases that match TRBD2. Germline V gene sequence: CDR1 MNHEY, CDR2 SVGAGI. The CDR3 runs to 15 residues. The trim removed 3 bases at V and 3 bases at J, leaving 6 bases unmatched. As DNA, the CDR3 is TGTGCCAGCAGTTATGGCGGGAGTTTTACAGATACGCAGTATTTT. Translated, it gives CASSYGGSFTDTQYF.

The chain carries TRBV27 and TRBJ1-2; 7 positions match TRBD1. J gave up 4 bases and V 3 bases, and 17 bases lay outside the gene matches. Germline V gene lookup returns CDR1 MNHEY and CDR2 SMNVEV (reference sequence). This CDR3 region has 18 residues. The CDR3 loop is CASSFLGQRGEDLYGYTF. For the CDR3, the DNA is TGTGCCAGCAGTTTTTTGGGACAGAGAGGGGAGGATCTCTATGGCTACACCTTC.

This clonotype was observed a handful of times. The CDR3 region has the DNA TGCGCCAGCAGCGGGGGGGGAGGGACTACAAACTACGAGCAGTACTTC. Translated, it gives CASSGGGGTTNYEQYF. The V call is TRBV5-1, the J call TRBJ2-7; 7 nucleotides line up with TRBD2. The CDR3 loop spans 16 amino acids. Germline CDR1 reads SGHRS; CDR2 reads YFSETQ. Trimming took 4 bases from V and 3 from J; bases not matched to a gene: 13.

The chain combines TRBV15 with TRBJ2-3; D may match TRBD1 or TRBD2 (7 bases each). V lost 8 bases and J 0 bases, leaving 18 bases between the germline ends. The CDR3 covers 16 residues. CDR1 LNHNV and CDR2 YYDKDF come from the germline V gene (reference sequence). CDR3 sequence reads: CATRRGTAKSTDTQYF. The CDR3 DNA sequence: TGTGCCACCCGGCGGGGGACAGCCAAGAGCACAGATACGCAGTATTTT.

This chain links TRBV5-5 with TRBJ2-7; no definite D call. Trimming pared 4 bases from V and 0 bases from J, leaving 11 bases between. The CDR3 has 14 amino acids. The germline gives CDR1 SGHKS, CDR2 YYEKEE (reference sequence). The CDR3 region is CASSRERNSYEQYF. As DNA, the CDR3 is TGTGCCAGCAGCCGAGAGAGGAACTCCTACGAGCAGTACTTC. Full variable domain (outside the CDR3, taken from reference TRBV5-5 and TRBJ2-7): DAGVTQSPTHLIKTRGQQVTLRCSPISGHKSVSWYQQVLGQGPQFIFQYYEKEERGRGNFPDRFSARQFPNYSSELNVNALLLGDSALYLCASSRERNSYEQYFGPGTRLTVT.